The TCR beta chain described here comes from a study of blood T cell repertoires in COVID-19. Background on the study: Sites in the United States, Italy and Spain provided acute and convalescent COVID-19 samples.

The assay was immunoSEQ multiplex PCR, and TCRdb's table has in-frame clones only and misses some. This table holds under 50,000 clones, approximately 84% found once. Germline CDR1 is SGHDT and CDR2 is YYEEEE. CDR3 length: 15 amino acids. The V end lost 0 bases, the J end lost 0 bases, and 10 bases lay between the germline ends. The receptor comes from a man in his forties or fifties with active COVID-19. The rearrangement joins TRBV5-6 to TRBJ2-7; D is unclear. The sequencing input was peripheral blood. CDR3 protein: CASSLDSRSSYEQYF. CDR3 in DNA: TGTGCCAGCAGCTTGGACAGCCGTAGCTCCTACGAGCAGTACTTC. The full variable domain, its missing parts supplied by reference TRBV5-6 and TRBJ2-7, is DAGVTQSPTHLIKTRGQQVTLRCSPKSGHDTVSWYQQALGQGPQFIFQYYEEEERQRGNFPDRFSGHQFPNYSSELNVNALLLGDSALYLCASSLDSRSSYEQYFGPGTRLTVT.